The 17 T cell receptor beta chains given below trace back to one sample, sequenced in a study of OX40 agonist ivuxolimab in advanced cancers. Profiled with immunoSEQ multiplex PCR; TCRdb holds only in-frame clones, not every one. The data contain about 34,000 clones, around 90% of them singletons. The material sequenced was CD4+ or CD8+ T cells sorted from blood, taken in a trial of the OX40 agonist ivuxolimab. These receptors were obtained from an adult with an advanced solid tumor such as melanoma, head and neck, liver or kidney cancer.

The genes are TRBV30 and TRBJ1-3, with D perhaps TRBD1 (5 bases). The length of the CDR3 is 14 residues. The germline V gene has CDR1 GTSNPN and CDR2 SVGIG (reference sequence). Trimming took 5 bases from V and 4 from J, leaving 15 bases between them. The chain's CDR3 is CAWHQEWGGNTIYF. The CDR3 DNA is TGTGCCTGGCACCAGGAGTGGGGGGGAAACACCATATATTTT.

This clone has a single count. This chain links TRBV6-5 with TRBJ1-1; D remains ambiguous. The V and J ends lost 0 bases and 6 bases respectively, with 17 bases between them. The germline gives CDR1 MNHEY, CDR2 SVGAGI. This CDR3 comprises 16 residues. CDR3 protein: CASSYSGTALGAEAFF. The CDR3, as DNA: TGTGCCAGCAGTTACTCGGGAACAGCTCTAGGTGCTGAAGCTTTCTTT.

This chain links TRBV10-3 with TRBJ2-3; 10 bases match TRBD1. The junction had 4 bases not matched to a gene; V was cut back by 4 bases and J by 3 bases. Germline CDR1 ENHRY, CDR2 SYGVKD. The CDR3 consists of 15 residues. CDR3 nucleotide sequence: TGTGCCATCAGTGCCCCGGGACAGGGGACAGATACGCAGTATTTT. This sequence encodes CAISAPGQGTDTQYF.

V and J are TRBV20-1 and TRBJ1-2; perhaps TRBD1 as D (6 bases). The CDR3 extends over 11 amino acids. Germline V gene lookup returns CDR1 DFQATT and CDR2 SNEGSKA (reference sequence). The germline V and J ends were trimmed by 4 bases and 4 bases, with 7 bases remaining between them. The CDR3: CSATGVYGYTF. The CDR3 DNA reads TGCAGTGCTACAGGGGTCTATGGCTACACCTTC.

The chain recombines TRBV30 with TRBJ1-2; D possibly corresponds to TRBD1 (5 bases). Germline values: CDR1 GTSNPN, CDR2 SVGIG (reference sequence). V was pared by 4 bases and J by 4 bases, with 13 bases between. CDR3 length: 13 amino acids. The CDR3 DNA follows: TGTGCCTGGACCAGCCAAAGGGGCTATGGCTACACCTTC. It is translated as CAWTSQRGYGYTF.

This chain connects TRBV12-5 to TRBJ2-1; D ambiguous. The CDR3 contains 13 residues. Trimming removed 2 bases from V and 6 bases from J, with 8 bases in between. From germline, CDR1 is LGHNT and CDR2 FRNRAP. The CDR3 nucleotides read TGTGCTAGTGGTTTGCCCCAAACCAATGAGCAGTTCTTC. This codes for CASGLPQTNEQFF.

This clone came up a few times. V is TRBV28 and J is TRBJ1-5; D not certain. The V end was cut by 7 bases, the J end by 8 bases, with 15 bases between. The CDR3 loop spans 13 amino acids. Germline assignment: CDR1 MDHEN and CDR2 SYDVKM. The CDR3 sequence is CASTLGRVKPQHF. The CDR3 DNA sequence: TGTGCCAGCACCTTGGGGAGGGTTAAGCCCCAGCATTTT.

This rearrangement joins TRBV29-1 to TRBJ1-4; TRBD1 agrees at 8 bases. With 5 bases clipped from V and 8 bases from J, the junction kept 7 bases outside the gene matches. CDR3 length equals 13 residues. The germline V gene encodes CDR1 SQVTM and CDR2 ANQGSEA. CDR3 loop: CSVTDRGGEKLFF. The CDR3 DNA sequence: TGCAGCGTTACCGACAGGGGAGGGGAAAAACTGTTTTTT.

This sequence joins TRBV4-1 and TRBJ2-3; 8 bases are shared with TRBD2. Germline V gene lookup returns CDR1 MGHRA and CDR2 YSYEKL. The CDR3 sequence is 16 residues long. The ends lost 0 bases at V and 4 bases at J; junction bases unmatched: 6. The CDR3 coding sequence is TGCGCCAGCAGCCAAGATCGGCGGGGGGCCTCAGATACGCAGTATTTT. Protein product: CASSQDRRGASDTQYF.

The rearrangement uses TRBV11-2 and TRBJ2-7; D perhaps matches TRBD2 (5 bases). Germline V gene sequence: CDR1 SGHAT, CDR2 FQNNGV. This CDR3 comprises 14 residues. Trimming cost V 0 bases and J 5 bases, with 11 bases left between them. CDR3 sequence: CASSLEVWGDEQYF. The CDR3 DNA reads TGTGCCAGCAGCTTAGAAGTGTGGGGAGACGAGCAGTACTTC.

The CDR3 here is CAISDPLIIGNEQFF. The CDR3 nucleotides are TGTGCCATCAGTGACCCGCTAATTATCGGCAATGAGCAGTTCTTC. The chain uses TRBV10-3 and TRBJ2-1; D is ambiguous. This CDR3 is built from 15 residues. V lost 3 bases and J lost 6, with 15 bases in between. CDR1 and CDR2 from the germline V gene are ENHRY and SYGVKD.

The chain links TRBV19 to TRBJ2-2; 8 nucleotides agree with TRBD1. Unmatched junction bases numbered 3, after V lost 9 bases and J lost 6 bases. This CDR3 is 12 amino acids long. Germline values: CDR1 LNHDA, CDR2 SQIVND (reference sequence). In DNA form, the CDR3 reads TGTGCCAGCGCGGGACAGGCCGGGGAGCTGTTTTTT. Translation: CASAGQAGELFF.

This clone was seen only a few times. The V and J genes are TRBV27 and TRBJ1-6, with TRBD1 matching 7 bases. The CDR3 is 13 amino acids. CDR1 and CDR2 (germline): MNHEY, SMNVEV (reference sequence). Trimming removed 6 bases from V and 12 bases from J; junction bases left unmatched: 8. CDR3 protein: CASRDRSDRPLHF. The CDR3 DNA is TGTGCCAGCAGGGACAGGAGTGATAGACCCCTCCACTTT.

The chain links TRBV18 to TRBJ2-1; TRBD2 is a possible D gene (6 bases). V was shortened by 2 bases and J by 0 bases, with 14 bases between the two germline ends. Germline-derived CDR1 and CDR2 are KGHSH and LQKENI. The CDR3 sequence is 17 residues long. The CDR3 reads CASSPGRRRSSYNEQFF. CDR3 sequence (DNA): TGTGCCAGCTCACCAGGGAGGCGCAGGAGCTCCTACAATGAGCAGTTCTTC. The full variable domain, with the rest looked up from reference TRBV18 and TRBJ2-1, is NAGVMQNPRHLVRRRGQEARLRCSPMKGHSHVYWYRQLPEEGLKFMVYLQKENIIDESGMPKERFSAEFPKEGPSILRIQQVVRGDSAAYFCASSPGRRRSSYNEQFFGPGTRLTVL.

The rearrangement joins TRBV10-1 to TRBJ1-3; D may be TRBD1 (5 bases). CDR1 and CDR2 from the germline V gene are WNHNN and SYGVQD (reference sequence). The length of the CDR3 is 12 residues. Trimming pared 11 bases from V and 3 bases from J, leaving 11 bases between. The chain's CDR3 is CADRTYGNTIYF. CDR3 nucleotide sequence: TGCGCCGACCGGACATATGGAAACACCATATATTTT.

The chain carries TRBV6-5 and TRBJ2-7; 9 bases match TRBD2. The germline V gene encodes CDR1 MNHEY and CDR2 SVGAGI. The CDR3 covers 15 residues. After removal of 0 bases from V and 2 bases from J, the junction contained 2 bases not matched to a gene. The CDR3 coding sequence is TGTGCCAGCAGTTACTCGATAGCGGGAGCCTACGAGCAGTACTTC. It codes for CASSYSIAGAYEQYF.

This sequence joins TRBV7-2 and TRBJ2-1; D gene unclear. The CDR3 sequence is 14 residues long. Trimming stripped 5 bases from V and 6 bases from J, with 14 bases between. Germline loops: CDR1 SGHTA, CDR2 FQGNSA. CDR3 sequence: CASSSTRGGNEQFF. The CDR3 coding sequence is TGTGCCAGCAGCAGTACCCGTGGTGGCAATGAGCAGTTCTTC. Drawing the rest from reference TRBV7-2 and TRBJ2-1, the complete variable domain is GAGVSQSPSNKVTEKGKDVELRCDPISGHTALYWYRQSLGQGLEFLIYFQGNSAPDKSGLPSDRFSAERTGGSVSTLTIQRTQQEDSAVYLCASSSTRGGNEQFFGPGTRLTVL.